The next 10 T cell receptor beta chains were all read from a single sample in a study of shared clonotypes between healthy human individuals. Measured with immunoSEQ multiplex PCR; TCRdb has only the in-frame clones, and not every one. The data show some 500,000 clones, with roughly 95% seen just once and less than 0.06% held by the top ten. Sequencing was performed on naive CD4+ T cells sorted from blood. Subset here: CD45RA+ positively selected. These TCRs come from a woman in her 30s in good health.

The chain carries TRBV6-7 and TRBJ2-1, with TRBD1 identical over 10 bases. TRBV6-7 is identified as an open reading frame with a role that is uncertain. With 9 bases clipped from V and 7 bases from J, the junction kept 0 bases outside the gene matches. The CDR3 length is 11 residues. CDR3 bases: TGTGCCAGGGACAGGGGGAATGAGCAGTTCTTC. It yields the protein CARDRGNEQFF.

The chain combines TRBV7-9 with TRBJ2-1, with TRBD2 matching over 11 bases. From germline, CDR1 is SEHNR and CDR2 FQNEAQ (reference sequence). The CDR3 length is 14 residues. V dropped 11 bases and J dropped 4; count of bases not matched to a gene: 7. As DNA, the CDR3 is TGTGCCCACCTAGCGGGAGGTTCTTACAATGAGCAGTTCTTC. Translated: CAHLAGGSYNEQFF.

This clone came up once. The chain has TRBV28 and TRBJ1-5; TRBD1 is a possible D gene (6 bases). Germline CDR1 is MDHEN and CDR2 is SYDVKM. V lost 3 bases to trimming and J lost 5 bases, with 11 bases between them. The CDR3 sequence is 14 residues long. The chain's CDR3 is CASSFQGIDQPQHF. CDR3 nucleotides: TGTGCCAGCAGTTTTCAGGGGATTGATCAGCCCCAGCATTTT.

In regard to this clone: This sample includes further DNA sequences coding for the same CDR3. The gene calls are TRBV27 and TRBJ2-7, with TRBD2 as a possible D gene (5 bases). V dropped 3 bases and J dropped 0 bases, with 9 bases sitting between them. Germline assignment: CDR1 MNHEY and CDR2 SMNVEV (reference sequence). The CDR3 contains 14 residues. CDR3 loop: CASSLRASSYEQYF. The CDR3 DNA sequence: TGTGCCAGCAGTTTGAGGGCGTCCTCCTACGAGCAGTACTTC.

The chain is built from TRBV28 and TRBJ2-7, with 8 bases lining up with TRBD2. The CDR3 sequence is 15 residues long. V shed 4 bases and J 2 bases; nucleotides not matched to a gene: 7. Germline lookup yields CDR1 MDHEN and CDR2 SYDVKM. CDR3: CASSSRLAPPYEQYF. In nucleotides, the CDR3 is TGTGCCAGCAGTTCCCGACTAGCGCCACCCTACGAGCAGTACTTC.

The rearrangement joins TRBV14 to TRBJ1-1; D is possibly TRBD1 (6 bases). V lost 1 base and J lost 4, with 13 bases in between. The germline V gene has CDR1 SGHDN and CDR2 FVKESK. The CDR3 is 15 residues long. The CDR3 sequence: CASSQGTGSGTEAFF. CDR3 coding DNA: TGTGCCAGCAGCCAAGGCACAGGGTCTGGCACTGAAGCTTTCTTT.

The chain carries TRBV29-1 and TRBJ2-5; 7 positions match TRBD1. Gene TRBJ2-7 matches the end of the DNA better, so the J call may be wrong. This CDR3 is 14 amino acids long. Germline CDR1 reads SQVTM; CDR2 reads ANQGSEA. The CDR3 sequence: CSAAWTGLSYEQYF. The CDR3 DNA is TGCAGCGCTGCATGGACAGGACTCTCCTACGAGCAGTACTTC.

The CDR3 here is CASSIAPYSNQPQHF. Written as DNA, the CDR3 is TGTGCCAGTAGTATAGCCCCGTATAGCAATCAGCCCCAGCATTTT. This chain connects TRBV19 to TRBJ1-5; D gene ambiguous. Per the germline V gene, CDR1 is LNHDA and CDR2 is SQIVND (reference sequence). V lost 1 base and J lost 0, with 7 bases in between. The CDR3 is made up of 15 amino acids.

Here the CDR3 DNA reads TGTGCCAGTAAACTAAGGGACAGGGTTTCAGATACGCAGTATTTT. Its protein product is CASKLRDRVSDTQYF. V and J are TRBV19 and TRBJ2-3; TRBD1 agrees at 9 bases. V shed 7 bases, J shed 4 bases, and the junction held 9 bases outside the gene matches. The CDR3 consists of 15 residues. CDR1 and CDR2 (germline): LNHDA, SQIVND (reference sequence).

This clone appeared once. CDR3 coding DNA: TGCGCCAGCAGATCGGGACAGGGGCTTGAAAAACTGTTTTTT. Its protein is CASRSGQGLEKLFF. V gene TRBV5-1 combines with J gene TRBJ1-4; 10 bases match TRBD1. The CDR3 has 14 residues. CDR1 is SGHRS, CDR2 YFSETQ, per germline. V trimming: 5 bases; J trimming: 7 bases; junction bases outside the gene matches: 5.